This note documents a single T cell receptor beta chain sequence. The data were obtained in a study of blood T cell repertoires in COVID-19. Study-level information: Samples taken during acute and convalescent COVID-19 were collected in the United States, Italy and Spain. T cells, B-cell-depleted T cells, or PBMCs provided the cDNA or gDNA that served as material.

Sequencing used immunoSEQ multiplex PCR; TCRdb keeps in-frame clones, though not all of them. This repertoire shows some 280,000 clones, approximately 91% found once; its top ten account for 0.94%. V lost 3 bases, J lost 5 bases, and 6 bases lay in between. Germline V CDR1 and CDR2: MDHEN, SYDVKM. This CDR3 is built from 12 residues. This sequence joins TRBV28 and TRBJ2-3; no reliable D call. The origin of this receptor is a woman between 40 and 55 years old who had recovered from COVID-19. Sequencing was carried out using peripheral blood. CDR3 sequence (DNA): TGTGCCAGCAGTTTGCCGAGAGATACGCAGTATTTT. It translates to CASSLPRDTQYF.